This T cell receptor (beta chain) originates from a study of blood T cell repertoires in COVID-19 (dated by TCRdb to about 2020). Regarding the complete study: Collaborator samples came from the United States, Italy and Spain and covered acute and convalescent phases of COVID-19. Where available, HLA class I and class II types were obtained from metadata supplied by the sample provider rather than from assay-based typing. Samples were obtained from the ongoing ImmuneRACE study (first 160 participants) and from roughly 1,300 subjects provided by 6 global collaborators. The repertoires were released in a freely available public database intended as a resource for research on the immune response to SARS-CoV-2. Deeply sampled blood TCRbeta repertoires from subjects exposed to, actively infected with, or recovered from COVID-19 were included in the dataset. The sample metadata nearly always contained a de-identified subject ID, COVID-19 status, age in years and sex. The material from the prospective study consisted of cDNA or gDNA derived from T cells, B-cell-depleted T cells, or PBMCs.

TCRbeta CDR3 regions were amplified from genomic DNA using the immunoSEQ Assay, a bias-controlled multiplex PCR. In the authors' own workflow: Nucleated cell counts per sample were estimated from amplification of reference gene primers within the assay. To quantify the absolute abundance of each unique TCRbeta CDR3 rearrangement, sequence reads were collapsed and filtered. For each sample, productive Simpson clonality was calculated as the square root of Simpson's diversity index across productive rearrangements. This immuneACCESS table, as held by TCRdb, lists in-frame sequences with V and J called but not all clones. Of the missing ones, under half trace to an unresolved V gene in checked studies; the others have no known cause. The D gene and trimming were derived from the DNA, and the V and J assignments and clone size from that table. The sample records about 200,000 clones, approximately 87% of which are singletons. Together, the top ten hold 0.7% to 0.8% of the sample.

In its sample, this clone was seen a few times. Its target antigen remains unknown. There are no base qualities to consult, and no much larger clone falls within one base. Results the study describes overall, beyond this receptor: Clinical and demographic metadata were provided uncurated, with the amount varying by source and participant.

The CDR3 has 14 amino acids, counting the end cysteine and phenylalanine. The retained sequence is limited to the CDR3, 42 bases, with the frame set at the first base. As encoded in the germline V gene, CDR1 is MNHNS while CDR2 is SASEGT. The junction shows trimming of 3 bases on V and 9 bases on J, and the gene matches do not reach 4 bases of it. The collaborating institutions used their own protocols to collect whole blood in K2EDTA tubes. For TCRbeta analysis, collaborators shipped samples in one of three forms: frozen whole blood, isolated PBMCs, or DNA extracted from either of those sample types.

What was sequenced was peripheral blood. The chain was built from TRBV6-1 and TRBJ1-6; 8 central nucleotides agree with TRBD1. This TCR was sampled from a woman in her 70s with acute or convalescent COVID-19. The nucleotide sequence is TGTGCCAGCAGTGAGACAGGGGTGGGTTCACCCCTCCACTTT. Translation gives CASSETGVGSPLHF.